This T cell receptor (beta chain) was identified in a study of vaccination and CD4 T cells after COVID-19. Specified treatment: roughly 10-day PBMC culture with coronavirus spike peptide pools or control peptides (ViraFEST assay). ViraFEST used peptide pools to expand antigen-specific T cells, then sequenced TCRs. This clonotype was seen a single time. Antigen unknown. The length of the CDR3 is 18 residues. Germline assignment: CDR1 SNHLY and CDR2 FYNNEI. The ends lost 6 bases at V and 0 bases at J; junction bases unmatched: 12. Oncomine TCR Beta short-read sequencing was applied to DNA from cultured CD4+ T cells. TCRdb called the PCR reads again in MiXCR, with one record for every CDR3 protein. The sample holds more than 20,000 distinct CDR3 sequences, approximately 50% seen once.

V gene TRBV2 combines with J gene TRBJ2-5; 11 bases are shared with TRBD2. The TCR originated in a human donor who received a COVID-19 vaccine. Sequencing was performed on CD4+ T cells from blood, cultured in vitro, taken before SARS-CoV-2 vaccination. The CDR3: CASSGTQLAGGYQETQYF. CDR3 bases: TGTGCCAGCAGCGGAACTCAGTTAGCGGGGGGGTACCAAGAGACCCAGTACTTC.